This TCR beta chain was captured by sequencing in a study of post-analysis software for immune sequencing data. General study results and limits: The study found significantly lower normalized Chao1 diversity in multiple sclerosis patients than in controls. In patients, five TRBV segments were more frequent than in controls, with TRBV5-6, TRBV5-1 and TRBV20-1 among them.

The CDR3 loop spans 14 amino acids. Germline values: CDR1 SGHKS, CDR2 YYEKEE (reference sequence). J gave up 2 bases and V 5 bases, and 7 bases lay outside the gene matches. Unique-molecular-identifier-tagged TCR beta cDNA libraries were used. TCRdb re-analysed the PCR reads in MiXCR, keeping a single row per CDR3 protein. The top ten clones hold 7.6% of a sample with around 400,000 distinct CDR3 sequences, approximately 37% of them seen once. As to this clonotype: Its antigen is not known.

The sample consisted of blood. This sequence originates from a girl aged 2-10 years with multiple sclerosis. The chain carries TRBV5-5 and TRBJ2-7, with 7 positions matching TRBD1. The CDR3 is CASRPTGQTYEQYF. DNA of the CDR3: TGTGCCAGCAGGCCTACGGGACAGACCTACGAGCAGTACTTC. Drawing the rest from reference TRBV5-5 and TRBJ2-7, the complete variable domain is DAGVTQSPTHLIKTRGQQVTLRCSPISGHKSVSWYQQVLGQGPQFIFQYYEKEERGRGNFPDRFSARQFPNYSSELNVNALLLGDSALYLCASRPTGQTYEQYFGPGTRLTVT.